The 29 T cell receptor beta chains below come from one sample, sequenced in a study of blood T cell repertoires in COVID-19. Using immunoSEQ multiplex PCR, the repertoire was profiled, and TCRdb retains in-frame clones only, with some absent. The sample records more than 75,000 clones, about 91% being singletons. Sequenced: peripheral blood. All receptors come from an older woman with acute or convalescent COVID-19.

This clone was seen a handful of times. The gene calls are TRBV28 and TRBJ2-2, with 14 bases fitting TRBD2. CDR1 MDHEN and CDR2 SYDVKM come from the germline V gene. The CDR3 extends over 19 amino acids. The V gene end was trimmed by 3 bases and the J gene end by 4 bases; junction bases not matched to a gene: 10. The chain's CDR3 is CASSFLTSGRAFGTGELFF. The CDR3, as DNA: TGTGCCAGCAGTTTCCTGACTAGCGGGAGGGCCTTTGGCACCGGGGAGCTGTTTTTT.

The chain links TRBV27 to TRBJ2-7; D ambiguous. This CDR3 has 13 residues. The V and J ends lost 6 bases and 0 bases respectively, with 9 bases between them. Germline CDR1 is MNHEY and CDR2 is SMNVEV (reference sequence). The CDR3 nucleotides are TGTGCCAGCAGATCTCTCAGCTCCTACGAGCAGTACTTC. Its translation: CASRSLSSYEQYF.

This rearrangement joins TRBV7-3 to TRBJ2-7; perhaps TRBD2 as D (6 bases). Germline loops: CDR1 SGHTA, CDR2 FQGTGA. The germline V and J ends were trimmed by 4 bases and 4 bases, with 11 bases remaining between them. The CDR3 sequence is 13 residues long. The CDR3 nucleotides read TGTGCCAGCAGCTCAATGGGGGGATACGAGCAGTACTTC. Translated, it gives CASSSMGGYEQYF.

The chain has TRBV7-9 and TRBJ2-6, with a weak D call TRBD2 (7 bases). Germline CDR1 and CDR2: SEHNR and FQNEAQ (reference sequence). Trimming stripped 0 bases from V and 2 bases from J, with 11 bases between. This CDR3 has 17 residues. For the CDR3, the DNA is TGTGCCAGCAGCTTAGCGAGGGGGGGCACTGGGGCCAACGTCCTGACTTTC. Its protein product is CASSLARGGTGANVLTF.

This clone was observed once. The chain combines TRBV3-1 (or the pseudogene TRBV3-2) with TRBJ1-2; 7 positions match TRBD1. The V gene's germline CDR1 is LGHDT and CDR2 YNNKEL (reference sequence). This CDR3 region has 13 residues. After removal of 3 bases from V and 8 bases from J, the junction contained 6 bases not matched to a gene. This chain's CDR3 is CASSQVTGDGYTF. CDR3 nucleotide sequence: TGTGCCAGCAGCCAGGTTACAGGGGACGGCTACACCTTC.

This clone was seen only once. The genes are TRBV3-1 (or the pseudogene TRBV3-2) and TRBJ2-2, with D uncertain. Deletions cut 4 bases from V and 6 bases from J, with 3 bases between. In germline, CDR1 is LGHDT, CDR2 YNNKEL (reference sequence). The CDR3 is 11 residues long. CDR3 protein: CASSPSGELFF. The CDR3 DNA sequence: TGTGCCAGCAGCCCTTCCGGGGAGCTGTTTTTT.

V is TRBV2 and J is TRBJ2-7; TRBD1 is a possible D gene (5 bases). Trimming removed 7 bases at V and 0 bases at J, with 10 bases between. The CDR3 has 13 amino acids. Germline CDR1 SNHLY, CDR2 FYNNEI. The CDR3 here is CASTRDDSYEQYF. CDR3 bases: TGTGCCAGCACCAGGGATGACTCCTACGAGCAGTACTTC. The full variable domain, rest sourced from reference TRBV2 and TRBJ2-7, is EPEVTQTPSHQVTQMGQEVILRCVPISNHLYFYWYRQILGQKVEFLVSFYNNEISEKSEIFDDQFSVERPDGSNFTLKIRSTKLEDSAMYFCASTRDDSYEQYFGPGTRLTVT.

This chain links TRBV5-1 with TRBJ1-4; D is possibly TRBD1 (6 bases). V gave up 4 bases and J gave up 7 bases, with 14 bases separating them. This CDR3 spans 14 amino acids. CDR1 and CDR2 (germline): SGHRS, YFSETQ. CDR3 DNA: TGCGCCAGCAGCCCTCAGGGGTCAGGTGAAAAACTGTTTTTT. Amino acids: CASSPQGSGEKLFF.

This chain joins TRBV5-1 and TRBJ2-5; tentatively, D is TRBD2 (7 bases). Germline CDR1 SGHRS, CDR2 YFSETQ. Trimming took 8 bases from V and 1 from J, leaving 12 bases between them. This CDR3 has 13 amino acids. CDR3 DNA: TGCGCCAGTCAGAGGGGGGGCCAAGAGACCCAGTACTTC. Protein product: CASQRGGQETQYF.

This chain connects TRBV27 to TRBJ1-4; 9 positions agree with TRBD1. This CDR3 region has 15 residues. CDR1 MNHEY and CDR2 SMNVEV come from the germline V gene (reference sequence). J lost 4 bases, V lost 6 bases, and 6 bases had no gene match. Here the CDR3 DNA reads TGTGCCAGCAGGACAGGGGGGGTGGGTAATGAAAAACTGTTTTTT. Encoded protein: CASRTGGVGNEKLFF.

The CDR3 loop is CASSPGTSGSYEQYF. In DNA, the CDR3 is TGTGCCAGCAGCCCCGGGACTAGCGGTTCCTACGAGCAGTACTTC. This chain uses TRBV3-1 (or the pseudogene TRBV3-2) with TRBJ2-7; 11 bases align to TRBD2. The CDR3 is 15 residues long. J gave up 1 base and V 4 bases, and 3 bases lay outside the gene matches. Germline V gene sequence: CDR1 LGHDT, CDR2 YNNKEL (reference sequence).

The chain links TRBV5-8 to TRBJ1-2; 7 bases map to TRBD1. V shed 4 bases and J 2 bases; nucleotides not matched to a gene: 5. Germline CDR1 SGHTS, CDR2 YDEGEE. This CDR3 spans 14 amino acids. The CDR3 loop reads CASSPRQGNYGYTF. The CDR3, as DNA: TGTGCCAGCAGCCCTAGACAGGGCAACTATGGCTACACCTTC.

The rearrangement joins TRBV29-1 to TRBJ2-7; 7 nucleotides agree with TRBD2. CDR1 is SQVTM, CDR2 ANQGSEA, per germline. The CDR3 is 13 amino acids. V lost 2 bases, J lost 9 bases, and 10 bases stayed unmatched. In nucleotides, the CDR3 is TGCAGCGTTGAAACCGGGACTACCGACGGGCAGTACTTC. It yields the protein CSVETGTTDGQYF.

This clone has only a few counts. The chain links TRBV7-9 to TRBJ2-1; 9 bases line up with TRBD2. CDR1 and CDR2 (germline): SEHNR, FQNEAQ (reference sequence). This CDR3 contains 16 residues. After removal of 5 bases from V and 3 bases from J, the junction contained 8 bases not matched to a gene. The CDR3 is CASSQAASGIYNEQFF. CDR3 nucleotide sequence: TGTGCCAGCAGCCAAGCAGCTAGCGGGATCTACAATGAGCAGTTCTTC. Combining the CDR3 with reference TRBV7-9 and TRBJ2-1 gives the whole variable domain DTGVSQNPRHKITKRGQNVTFRCDPISEHNRLYWYRQTLGQGPEFLTYFQNEAQLEKSRLLSDRFSAERPKGSFSTLEIQRTEQGDSAMYLCASSQAASGIYNEQFFGPGTRLTVL.

The V call is TRBV9, the J call TRBJ1-6; 9 nucleotides line up with TRBD1. The CDR3 is 18 residues long. Germline V CDR1 and CDR2: SGDLS, YYNGEE. The V segment lost 4 bases and the J segment 1 base; nucleotides outside the gene matches: 9. The CDR3 loop is CASSPVPGQGSYNSPLHF. Here the CDR3 DNA reads TGTGCCAGCAGCCCCGTCCCGGGACAGGGATCCTATAATTCACCCCTCCACTTT. The full variable domain, rest sourced from reference TRBV9 and TRBJ1-6, is DSGVTQTPKHLITATGQRVTLRCSPRSGDLSVYWYQQSLDQGLQFLIQYYNGEERAKGNILERFSAQQFPDLHSELNLSSLELGDSALYFCASSPVPGQGSYNSPLHFGNGTRLTVT.

CDR3 protein: CAWSYNSFGNTIYF. CDR3 in DNA: TGTGCCTGGAGTTACAACAGCTTTGGAAACACCATATATTTT. The chain recombines TRBV30 with TRBJ1-3, with unresolved D. Germline lookup yields CDR1 GTSNPN and CDR2 SVGIG (reference sequence). The CDR3 totals 14 residues. The germline V and J ends were trimmed by 2 bases and 3 bases, with 11 bases remaining between them.

The rearrangement links TRBV4-1 to TRBJ2-7; tentative D call: TRBD1 (6 bases). CDR3 size: 15 residues. Trimming took 1 base from V and 2 from J, leaving 12 bases between them. CDR1 MGHRA and CDR2 YSYEKL come from the germline V gene. The CDR3 loop is CASSQGRQATYEQYF. Written as DNA, the CDR3 is TGCGCCAGCAGCCAAGGTCGACAGGCGACCTACGAGCAGTACTTC.

The chain recombines TRBV7-3 with TRBJ1-4; no clear D gene. With 5 bases removed from V and 5 bases from J, the gap between germline ends came to 18 bases. The CDR3 has 16 residues. CDR1 is SGHTA, CDR2 FQGTGA, per germline. The CDR3 bases are TGTGCCAGCAGCCCTGGGCGTGAACTCCAAAATGAAAAACTGTTTTTT. Protein product: CASSPGRELQNEKLFF.

This clone was counted once. The chain is built from TRBV28 and TRBJ1-1; D gene uncertain. The CDR3 consists of 11 residues. Per the germline V gene, CDR1 is MDHEN and CDR2 is SYDVKM. V dropped 3 bases and J dropped 9 bases, with 8 bases sitting between them. The CDR3 nucleotides are TGTGCCAGCAGTTTCCAGATCCAAGCTTTCTTT. Protein: CASSFQIQAFF.

This sequence joins TRBV7-3 and TRBJ2-2; 9 positions match TRBD2. The CDR3 covers 18 residues. V lost 5 bases and J lost 4; bases outside the gene matches: 14. Germline-derived CDR1 and CDR2 are SGHTA and FQGTGA. The CDR3 sequence is CASSPFPNSGRSTGELFF. The CDR3 bases are TGTGCCAGCAGCCCGTTCCCGAATAGCGGGAGATCCACCGGGGAGCTGTTTTTT.

The genes are TRBV29-1 and TRBJ2-3; 7 bases are a match to TRBD1. The CDR3 is 11 amino acids. Germline values: CDR1 SQVTM, CDR2 ANQGSEA. Trimming cost V 5 bases and J 8 bases; bases outside gene matches: 4. CDR3 sequence reads: CSVPTGVTQYF. The CDR3 region has the DNA TGCAGCGTTCCTACAGGGGTTACGCAGTATTTT.

The chain combines TRBV7-3 with TRBJ2-2; D call uncertain. Germline V CDR1 and CDR2: SGHTA, FQGTGA. V was cut by 0 bases and J by 6 bases, with 8 bases left in between. The CDR3 consists of 14 residues. The CDR3 is CASSLTSRSGELFF. CDR3 nucleotides: TGTGCCAGCAGCTTAACATCTAGGTCCGGGGAGCTGTTTTTT.

This chain links TRBV7-2 with TRBJ1-2, with 8 bases that match TRBD1. The CDR3 is 19 residues long. After removal of 1 base from V and 0 bases from J, the junction contained 13 bases not matched to a gene. Germline V gene data show CDR1 as SGHTA and CDR2 as FQGNSA. Here the CDR3 DNA reads TGTGCCAGCAGCTTAGTACTAGGACAGGGAGCCCGCTCTAACTATGGCTACACCTTC. Amino acid sequence: CASSLVLGQGARSNYGYTF. The entire variable domain, with the rest obtained from reference TRBV7-2 and TRBJ1-2, is as follows: GAGVSQSPSNKVTEKGKDVELRCDPISGHTALYWYRQSLGQGLEFLIYFQGNSAPDKSGLPSDRFSAERTGGSVSTLTIQRTQQEDSAVYLCASSLVLGQGARSNYGYTFGSGTRLTVV.

This chain joins TRBV6-5 and TRBJ1-1, with TRBD1 as a possible D gene (6 bases). Germline CDR1 and CDR2: MNHEY and SVGAGI. The V end was cut by 5 bases, the J end by 8 bases, with 15 bases between. The CDR3 contains 13 residues. The CDR3 bases are TGTGCCAGCAGTCGCGAAAACAGGGCCGAAGCTTTCTTT. Translating it yields CASSRENRAEAFF.

The chain combines TRBV28 with TRBJ2-7, with 7 bases that match TRBD2. Germline assignment: CDR1 MDHEN and CDR2 SYDVKM. The ends lost 6 bases at V and 4 bases at J; junction bases unmatched: 21. The CDR3 length is 18 residues. CDR3 in amino acids: CASSKPHIGGRIGYEQYF. In DNA, the CDR3 is TGTGCCAGCAGCAAGCCCCATATCGGCGGGAGAATCGGGTACGAGCAGTACTTC.

The chain combines TRBV30 with TRBJ2-3, with 11 bases identical to TRBD2. From germline, CDR1 is GTSNPN and CDR2 SVGIG (reference sequence). The V and J ends lost 5 bases and 4 bases, in that order; junction bases with no gene match: 11. This CDR3 has 16 residues. The CDR3 reads CAWALGSGRASDTQYF. The CDR3, as DNA: TGTGCCTGGGCCCTAGGTAGCGGGAGGGCTTCAGATACGCAGTATTTT.

V and J are TRBV18 and TRBJ1-2; 7 nucleotides match TRBD1. Germline assignment: CDR1 KGHSH and CDR2 LQKENI. CDR3 length equals 21 residues. J was trimmed by 5 bases and V by 1 base; bases with no gene match: 25. The CDR3 DNA reads TGTGCCAGCTCACCACTTATGATCTACGGGGAGTACAGGGGAGTACAATATGGCTACACCTTC. Its protein product is CASSPLMIYGEYRGVQYGYTF. Full variable domain (rest looked up from reference TRBV18 and TRBJ1-2): NAGVMQNPRHLVRRRGQEARLRCSPMKGHSHVYWYRQLPEEGLKFMVYLQKENIIDESGMPKERFSAEFPKEGPSILRIQQVVRGDSAAYFCASSPLMIYGEYRGVQYGYTFGSGTRLTVV.

V gene TRBV13 combines with J gene TRBJ2-7; D gene unclear. The CDR3 is made up of 11 amino acids. Germline values: CDR1 PRHDT, CDR2 FYEKMQ (reference sequence). The V end lost 5 bases, the J end lost 5 bases, and 7 bases lay between the germline ends. Here the CDR3 reads CASSEAHEQYF. The CDR3 DNA follows: TGTGCCAGCAGCGAAGCCCACGAGCAGTACTTC.

This sequence joins TRBV7-8 and TRBJ1-4; possible D gene TRBD1, 6 bases. V lost 4 bases and J 4 bases, leaving 10 bases between the germline ends. Germline V lookup: CDR1 SGHVS, CDR2 FQNEAQ. This CDR3 has 14 residues. The CDR3 DNA reads as TGTGCCAGCAGCTATACAGGGATTAATGAAAAACTGTTTTTT. It is translated as CASSYTGINEKLFF.